The sequence of this T cell receptor beta chain was determined in a study of Ad26.COV2.S vaccination and SARS-CoV-2 variants. Study observations and caveats: Reportedly, after vaccination the spike-specific CD8+ and CD4+ T cell responses displayed substantial breadth.

As regards this clone: Its antigen is not known.

The method was immunoSEQ multiplex PCR; TCRdb's version includes in-frame clones alone and lacks a portion of them. Among about 180,000 clones, around 90% were seen once, and the ten largest hold over 4.5%. The CDR3 extends over 12 amino acids. This chain connects TRBV21-1 to TRBJ1-1. TRBV21-1 is noted as a pseudogene. This receptor was taken from a human donor who had recovered from COVID-19. This specimen consisted of peripheral blood, obtained after recovery from COVID-19. The CDR3 reads CASSNGDTEAFF. The CDR3 nucleotides read TGTGCCAGCAGCAACGGGGACACTGAAGCTTTCTTT.